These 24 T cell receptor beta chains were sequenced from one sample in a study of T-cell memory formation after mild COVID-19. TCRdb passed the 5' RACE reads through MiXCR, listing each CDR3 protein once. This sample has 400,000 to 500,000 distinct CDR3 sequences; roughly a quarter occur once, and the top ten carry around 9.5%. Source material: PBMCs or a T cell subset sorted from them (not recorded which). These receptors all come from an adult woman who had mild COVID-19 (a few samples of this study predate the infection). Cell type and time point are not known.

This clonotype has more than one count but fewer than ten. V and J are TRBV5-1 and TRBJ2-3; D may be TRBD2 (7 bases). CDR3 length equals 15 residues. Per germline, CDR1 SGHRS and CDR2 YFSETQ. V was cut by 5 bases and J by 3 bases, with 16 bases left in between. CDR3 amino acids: CASRSGGHQTDTQYF. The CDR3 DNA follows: TGCGCCAGCAGATCGGGGGGACATCAGACAGATACGCAGTATTTT.

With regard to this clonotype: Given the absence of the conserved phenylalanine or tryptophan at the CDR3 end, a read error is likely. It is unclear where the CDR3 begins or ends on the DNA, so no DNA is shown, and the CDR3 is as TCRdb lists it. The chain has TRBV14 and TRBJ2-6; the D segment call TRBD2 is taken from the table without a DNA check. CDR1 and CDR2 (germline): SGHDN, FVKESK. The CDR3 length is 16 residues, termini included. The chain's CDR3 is CASSQLPGTSGQSTFS.

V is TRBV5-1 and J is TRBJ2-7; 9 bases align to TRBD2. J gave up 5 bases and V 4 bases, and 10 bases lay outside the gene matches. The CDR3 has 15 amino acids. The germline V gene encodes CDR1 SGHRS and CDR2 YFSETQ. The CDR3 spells CASSPDAGTSHEQYF. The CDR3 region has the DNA TGCGCCAGCAGCCCGGACGCCGGGACTAGCCACGAGCAGTACTTC.

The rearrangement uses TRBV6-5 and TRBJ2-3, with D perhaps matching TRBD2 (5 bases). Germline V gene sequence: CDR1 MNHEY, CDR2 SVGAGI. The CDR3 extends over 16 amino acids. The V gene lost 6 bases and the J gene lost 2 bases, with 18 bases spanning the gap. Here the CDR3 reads CASRAEERTPTDTQYF. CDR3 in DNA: TGTGCCAGCAGGGCCGAGGAGCGGACCCCCACAGATACGCAGTATTTT.

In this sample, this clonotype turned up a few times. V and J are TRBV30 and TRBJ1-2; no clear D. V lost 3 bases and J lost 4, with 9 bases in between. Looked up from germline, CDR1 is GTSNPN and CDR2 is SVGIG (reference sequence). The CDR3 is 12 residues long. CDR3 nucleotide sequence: TGTGCCTGGAGGGGTCTGAGCTATGGCTACACCTTC. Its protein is CAWRGLSYGYTF. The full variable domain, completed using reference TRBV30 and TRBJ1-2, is SQTIHQWPATLVQPVGSPLSLECTVEGTSNPNLYWYRQAAGRGLQLLFYSVGIGQISSEVPQNLSASRPQDRQFILSSKKLLLSDSGFYLCAWRGLSYGYTFGSGTRLTVV.

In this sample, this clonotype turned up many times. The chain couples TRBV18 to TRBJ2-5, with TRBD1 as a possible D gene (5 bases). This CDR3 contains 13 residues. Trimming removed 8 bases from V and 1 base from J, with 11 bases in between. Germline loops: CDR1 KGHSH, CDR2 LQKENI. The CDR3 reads CASSPGSQETQYF. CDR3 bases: TGTGCCAGCAGTCCAGGGTCCCAAGAGACCCAGTACTTC.

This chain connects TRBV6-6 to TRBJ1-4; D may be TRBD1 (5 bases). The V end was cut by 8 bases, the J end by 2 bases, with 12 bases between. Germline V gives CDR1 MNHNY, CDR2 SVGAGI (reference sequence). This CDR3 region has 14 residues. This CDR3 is CASALRGTNEKLFF. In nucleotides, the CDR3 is TGTGCCAGCGCCTTAAGGGGCACTAATGAAAAACTGTTTTTT.

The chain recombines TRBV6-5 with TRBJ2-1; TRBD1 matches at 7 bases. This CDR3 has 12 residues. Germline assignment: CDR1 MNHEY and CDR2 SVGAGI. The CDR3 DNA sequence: TGTGCTACCAAGACAGGGTACAATGAGCAGTTCTTC. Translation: CATKTGYNEQFF.

The CDR3 is CSATRRGTGSYEQYF. Here the CDR3 DNA reads TGCAGCGCCACGCGCCGCGGGACAGGTTCCTACGAGCAGTACTTC. The chain is built from TRBV29-1 and TRBJ2-7; TRBD1 matches at 8 bases. The CDR3 is 15 residues long. CDR1 is SQVTM, CDR2 ANQGSEA, per germline. With 7 bases clipped from V and 1 base from J, the junction kept 12 bases outside the gene matches.

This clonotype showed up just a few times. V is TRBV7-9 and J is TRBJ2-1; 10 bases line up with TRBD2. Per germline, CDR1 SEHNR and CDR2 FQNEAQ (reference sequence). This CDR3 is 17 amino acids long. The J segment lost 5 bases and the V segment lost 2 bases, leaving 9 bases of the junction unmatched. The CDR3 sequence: CASSLPPSGSPNNEQFF. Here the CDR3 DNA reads TGTGCCAGCAGCTTACCCCCTAGCGGGAGTCCGAACAATGAGCAGTTCTTC.

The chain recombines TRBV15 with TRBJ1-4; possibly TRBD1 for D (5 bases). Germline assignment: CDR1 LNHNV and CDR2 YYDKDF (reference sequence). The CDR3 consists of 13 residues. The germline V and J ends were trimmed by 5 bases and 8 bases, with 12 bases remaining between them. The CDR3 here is CATSQRQREKLFF. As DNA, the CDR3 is TGTGCCACCAGCCAAAGACAGAGAGAAAAACTGTTTTTT.

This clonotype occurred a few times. The CDR3 DNA follows: TGTGCCAGCAGCCTTACTGACAGGGGGAATAATTCACCCCTCCACTTT. Amino acid sequence: CASSLTDRGNNSPLHF. The chain has TRBV7-9 and TRBJ1-6; TRBD1 aligns across 9 bases. This CDR3 is built from 16 residues. After removal of 5 bases from V and 5 bases from J, the junction contained 7 bases not matched to a gene. Germline CDR1 SEHNR, CDR2 FQNEAQ (reference sequence).

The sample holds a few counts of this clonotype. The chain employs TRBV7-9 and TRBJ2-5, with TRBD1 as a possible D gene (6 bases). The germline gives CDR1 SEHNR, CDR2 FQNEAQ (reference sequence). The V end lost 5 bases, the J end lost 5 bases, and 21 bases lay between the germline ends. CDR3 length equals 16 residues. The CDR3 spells CASSLSGTYVSETQYF. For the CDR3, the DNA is TGTGCCAGCAGCCTCTCCGGGACATATGTTTCGGAGACCCAGTACTTC.

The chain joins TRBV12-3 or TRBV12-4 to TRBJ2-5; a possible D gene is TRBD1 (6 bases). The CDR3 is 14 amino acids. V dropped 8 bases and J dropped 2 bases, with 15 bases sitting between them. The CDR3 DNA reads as TGTGCCAGCCGGACCGGGACACTGCAAGAGACCCAGTACTTC. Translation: CASRTGTLQETQYF.

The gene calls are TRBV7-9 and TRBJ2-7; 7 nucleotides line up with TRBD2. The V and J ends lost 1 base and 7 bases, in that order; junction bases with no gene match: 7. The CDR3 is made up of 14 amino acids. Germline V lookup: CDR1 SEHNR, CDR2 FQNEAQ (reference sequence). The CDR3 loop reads CASSLGGRAEEQYF. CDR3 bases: TGTGCCAGCAGCTTAGGAGGGAGGGCCGAGGAGCAGTACTTC.

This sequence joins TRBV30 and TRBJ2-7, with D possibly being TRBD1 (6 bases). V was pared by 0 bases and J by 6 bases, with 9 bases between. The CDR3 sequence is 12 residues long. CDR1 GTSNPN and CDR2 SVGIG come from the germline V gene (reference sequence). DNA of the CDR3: TGTGCCTGGAGTGTGGTAGGGGGCGAGCAGTACTTC. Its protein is CAWSVVGGEQYF.

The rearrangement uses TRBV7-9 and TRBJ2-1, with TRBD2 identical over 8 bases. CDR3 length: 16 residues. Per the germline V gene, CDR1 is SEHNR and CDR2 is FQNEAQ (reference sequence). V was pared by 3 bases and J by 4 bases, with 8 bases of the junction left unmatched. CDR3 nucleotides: TGTGCCAGCAGCTTTGATCTTAGCGGGATATACAATGAGCAGTTCTTC. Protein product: CASSFDLSGIYNEQFF. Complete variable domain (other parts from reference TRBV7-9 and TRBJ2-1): DTGVSQNPRHKITKRGQNVTFRCDPISEHNRLYWYRQTLGQGPEFLTYFQNEAQLEKSRLLSDRFSAERPKGSFSTLEIQRTEQGDSAMYLCASSFDLSGIYNEQFFGPGTRLTVL.

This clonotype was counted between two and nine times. The CDR3 reads CSARAYRGGYTF. The CDR3 bases are TGCAGTGCTAGAGCCTACCGGGGCGGCTACACCTTC. This rearrangement joins TRBV20-1 to TRBJ1-2, with D perhaps matching TRBD1 (5 bases). The CDR3 is 12 residues long. Per the germline V gene, CDR1 is DFQATT and CDR2 is SNEGSKA (reference sequence). V was trimmed by 1 base and J by 8 bases, leaving 11 bases between them.

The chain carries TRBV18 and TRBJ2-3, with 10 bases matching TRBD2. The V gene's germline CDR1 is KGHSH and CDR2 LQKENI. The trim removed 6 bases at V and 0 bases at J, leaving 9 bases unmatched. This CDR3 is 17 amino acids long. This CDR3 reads CASSPRTSGTSTDTQYF. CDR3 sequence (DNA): TGTGCCAGCTCGCCCCGAACTAGCGGGACTAGCACAGATACGCAGTATTTT.

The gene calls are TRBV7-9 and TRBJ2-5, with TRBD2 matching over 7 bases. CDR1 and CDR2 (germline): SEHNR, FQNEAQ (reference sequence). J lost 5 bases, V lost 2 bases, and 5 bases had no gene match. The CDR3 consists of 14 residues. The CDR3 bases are TGTGCCAGCAGCTTACGGGGAGGGGCCGAGACCCAGTACTTC. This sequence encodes CASSLRGGAETQYF. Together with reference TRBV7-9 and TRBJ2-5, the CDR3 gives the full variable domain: DTGVSQNPRHKITKRGQNVTFRCDPISEHNRLYWYRQTLGQGPEFLTYFQNEAQLEKSRLLSDRFSAERPKGSFSTLEIQRTEQGDSAMYLCASSLRGGAETQYFGPGTRLLVL.

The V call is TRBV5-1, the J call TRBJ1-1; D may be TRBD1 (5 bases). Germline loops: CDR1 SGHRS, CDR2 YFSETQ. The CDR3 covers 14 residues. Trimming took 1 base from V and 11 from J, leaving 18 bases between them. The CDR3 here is CASSLKGEGPGAFF. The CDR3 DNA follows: TGCGCCAGCAGCTTGAAGGGTGAGGGGCCAGGGGCTTTCTTT.

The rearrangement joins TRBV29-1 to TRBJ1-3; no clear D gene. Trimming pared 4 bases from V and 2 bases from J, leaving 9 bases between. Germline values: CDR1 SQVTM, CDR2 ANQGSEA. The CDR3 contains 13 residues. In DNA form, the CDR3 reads TGCAGCGTTGCCCCGGACCCTGGAAACACCATATATTTT. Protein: CSVAPDPGNTIYF.

The CDR3 DNA follows: TGTGCCAGCAGTACTGTCCGGGGGGGCACTGAAGCTTTCTTT. The encoded protein is CASSTVRGGTEAFF. This chain uses TRBV12-3 or TRBV12-4 with TRBJ1-1; a possible D gene is TRBD1 (5 bases). V dropped 5 bases and J dropped 4 bases, with 14 bases sitting between them. The CDR3 sequence is 14 residues long.

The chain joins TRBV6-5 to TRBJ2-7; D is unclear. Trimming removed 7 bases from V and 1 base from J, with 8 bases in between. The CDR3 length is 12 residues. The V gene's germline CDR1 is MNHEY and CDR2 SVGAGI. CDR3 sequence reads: CASKSGSYEQYF. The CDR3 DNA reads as TGTGCCAGCAAATCAGGTTCCTACGAGCAGTACTTC.